Listed here are 24 T cell receptor beta chains from one sample, sequenced in a study of vaccination effects on CD4 cells after COVID-19. Antigen-specific CD4+ T cells were expanded with viral peptide pools in the ViraFEST assay before sequencing. Once cultured for under 11 days, the cells underwent separation to obtain CD4+ T cells. The table came from immunoSEQ multiplex PCR; TCRdb's copy has only in-frame clones and leaves some out. Of about 60,000 clones listed, roughly 76% are singletons. These receptors' targets are unknown. The specimen comprised CD4+ T cells from PBMCs cultured with HCoV-229E spike peptides, sampled before COVID-19 vaccination. These TCRs come from a human donor who received a COVID-19 vaccine.

This chain joins TRBV18 and TRBJ2-5, with TRBD2 matching over 10 bases. Trimming at V came to 3 bases and at J to 3 bases, leaving 4 bases not matched to a gene. The CDR3 consists of 15 residues. Germline-derived CDR1 and CDR2 are KGHSH and LQKENI. CDR3 region: CASSPYTSGEETQYF. The CDR3 DNA reads TGTGCCAGCTCACCGTACACTAGCGGGGAAGAGACCCAGTACTTC.

V and J are TRBV2 and TRBJ2-2; 10 positions match TRBD1. The CDR3 spans 14 residues. Germline CDR1 and CDR2: SNHLY and FYNNEI. V was clipped by 5 bases and J by 8 bases; unmatched bases: 5. In nucleotides, the CDR3 is TGTGCCAGCAGTAGGACAGGGGGTAGGGGGGAGCTGTTTTTT. Translated: CASSRTGGRGELFF.

Relative to its sample, this clone is medium-sized (0.01 to 0.1%). The chain employs TRBV6-6 and TRBJ2-4; D gene ambiguous. This CDR3 is 14 amino acids long. The V end was cut by 1 base, the J end by 1 base, with 5 bases between. CDR1 and CDR2 (germline): MNHNY, SVGAGI (reference sequence). CDR3 sequence reads: CASSYFGAKNIQYF. CDR3 DNA: TGTGCCAGCAGTTACTTCGGTGCCAAAAACATTCAGTACTTC.

This clone was recorded only once. This sequence joins TRBV3-1 (or the pseudogene TRBV3-2) and TRBJ2-5; D ambiguous. The V and J ends lost 0 bases and 5 bases respectively, with 7 bases between them. Germline CDR1 reads LGHDT; CDR2 reads YNNKEL (reference sequence). CDR3 length equals 13 residues. CDR3: CASSQDWSETQYF. The CDR3 nucleotides are TGTGCCAGCAGCCAAGATTGGTCGGAGACCCAGTACTTC.

This clone was recorded a few times. The rearrangement joins TRBV19 to TRBJ1-5; the match to TRBD1 covers 7 bases. The CDR3 loop spans 15 amino acids. The V and J ends lost 4 bases and 6 bases, in that order; junction bases with no gene match: 9. Germline CDR1 and CDR2: LNHDA and SQIVND (reference sequence). The CDR3 nucleotides read TGTGCCAGTAGTACCATCAGGACAGGCGTTCAGCCCCAGCATTTT. Its protein is CASSTIRTGVQPQHF. Full variable domain (rest looked up from reference TRBV19 and TRBJ1-5): DGGITQSPKYLFRKEGQNVTLSCEQNLNHDAMYWYRQDPGQGLRLIYYSQIVNDFQKGDIAEGYSVSREKKESFPLTVTSAQKNPTAFYLCASSTIRTGVQPQHFGDGTRLSIL.

The J gene is TRBJ2-5, the V gene TRBV3-1 (or the pseudogene TRBV3-2); TRBD2 aligns across 10 bases. Germline-derived CDR1 and CDR2 are LGHDT and YNNKEL (reference sequence). Germline trimming cut 1 base from V and 2 bases from J; bases unmatched to any gene: 7. The CDR3 consists of 17 residues. DNA of the CDR3: TGTGCCAGCAGCCAAGGACCAGCGGGACTAGCGCAAGAGACCCAGTACTTC. Translated: CASSQGPAGLAQETQYF.

The chain employs TRBV6-5 and TRBJ2-3; D is undetermined. The germline V and J ends were trimmed by 11 bases and 10 bases, with 16 bases remaining between them. The CDR3 totals 11 residues. Germline CDR1 reads MNHEY; CDR2 reads SVGAGI. This CDR3 is CASSDRSAQYF. In DNA form, the CDR3 reads TGTGCCTCGTCGGATCGGTCTGCGCAGTATTTT.

V and J are TRBV6-5 and TRBJ2-1; 9 bases agree with TRBD1. The germline V gene has CDR1 MNHEY and CDR2 SVGAGI. The junction had 4 bases not matched to a gene; V was cut back by 6 bases and J by 7 bases. The CDR3 totals 13 residues. The CDR3 region has the DNA TGTGCCAGCAGAGGGACAGGGAGGAATGAGCAGTTCTTC. Amino acids: CASRGTGRNEQFF.

The chain combines TRBV19 with TRBJ2-1, with 7 nucleotides matching TRBD1. This CDR3 is built from 14 residues. Germline V CDR1 and CDR2: LNHDA, SQIVND (reference sequence). V lost 5 bases to trimming and J lost 5 bases; unmatched junction nucleotides: 6. The CDR3, as DNA: TGTGCCAGTAGTGCGTCGACAGGGAACAATGAGCAGTTCTTC. The encoded protein is CASSASTGNNEQFF.

Here the CDR3 reads CASSLEGYYGYTF. The CDR3 nucleotides read TGTGCCAGCAGCTTGGAGGGATACTATGGCTACACCTTC. J is TRBJ1-2 and V is TRBV5-4; D ambiguous. Germline lookup yields CDR1 SGHNT and CDR2 YYREEE (reference sequence). This CDR3 spans 13 amino acids. V lost 0 bases to trimming and J lost 3 bases, with 6 bases between them.

The chain employs TRBV5-4 and TRBJ2-6; D remains unclear. The CDR3 is made up of 13 amino acids. Germline CDR1 reads SGHNT; CDR2 reads YYREEE (reference sequence). The ends were cut back, 4 bases at V and 1 base at J, with 3 bases in the middle. CDR3 protein: CASSQSGANVLTF. Written as DNA, the CDR3 is TGTGCCAGCAGCCAATCTGGGGCCAACGTCCTGACTTTC.

The chain is built from TRBV28 and TRBJ2-7, with D maybe TRBD1 (6 bases). Germline CDR1 and CDR2: MDHEN and SYDVKM. V was trimmed by 3 bases and J by 2 bases, leaving 11 bases between them. The length of the CDR3 is 14 residues. In DNA form, the CDR3 reads TGTGCCAGCAGTTTGGGGACATCTGCCTACGAGCAGTACGTC. This codes for CASSLGTSAYEQYV.

This clone was observed once. This chain links TRBV7-2 with TRBJ2-1; 7 bases agree with TRBD1. CDR3 length: 16 amino acids. Trimming cost V 2 bases and J 3 bases; bases outside gene matches: 7. Germline V gene data show CDR1 as SGHTA and CDR2 as FQGNSA. Here the CDR3 DNA reads TGTGCCAGCAGCTTACCCGGACAGGTAGTCTACAATGAGCAGTTCTTC. It codes for CASSLPGQVVYNEQFF.

The chain employs TRBV4-1 and TRBJ2-2; D is unclear. This CDR3 contains 14 residues. V dropped 4 bases and J dropped 3 bases, with 9 bases sitting between them. Germline CDR1 MGHRA, CDR2 YSYEKL. Written as DNA, the CDR3 is TGCGCCAGCAGCCTCATCCCCCACACCGGGGAGCTGTTTTTT. It specifies CASSLIPHTGELFF.

This chain joins TRBV5-5 and TRBJ2-7; D gene uncertain. Germline assignment: CDR1 SGHKS and CDR2 YYEKEE (reference sequence). V was shortened by 1 base and J by 5 bases, with 10 bases between the two germline ends. The CDR3 consists of 13 residues. CDR3 amino acids: CASSLRAFHEQYV. The CDR3 DNA follows: TGTGCCAGCAGCTTGCGGGCATTCCACGAGCAGTACGTC.

The chain links TRBV9 to TRBJ2-1, with TRBD1 matching over 8 bases. CDR3 length equals 15 residues. The V gene's germline CDR1 is SGDLS and CDR2 YYNGEE. V shed 3 bases, J shed 7 bases, and the junction held 9 bases outside the gene matches. The CDR3 reads CASSGPGTGYNEQFF. The CDR3 DNA reads as TGTGCCAGCAGCGGACCGGGGACAGGTTATAATGAGCAGTTCTTC.

This chain connects TRBV19 to TRBJ2-1, with 8 bases lining up with TRBD1. The CDR3 loop spans 15 amino acids. V dropped 6 bases and J dropped 9; count of bases not matched to a gene: 13. Germline values: CDR1 LNHDA, CDR2 SQIVND (reference sequence). The CDR3 region is CASRATGASRGEQFF. The CDR3 DNA sequence: TGTGCCAGTAGGGCGACAGGGGCCTCGAGGGGTGAGCAGTTCTTC.

The V call is TRBV9, the J call TRBJ1-5; TRBD1 matches at 7 bases. The germline gives CDR1 SGDLS, CDR2 YYNGEE. The CDR3 totals 15 residues. V lost 0 bases to trimming and J lost 4 bases; unmatched junction nucleotides: 4. CDR3 residues: CASSVEGGQNQPQHF. The CDR3 DNA reads as TGTGCCAGCAGCGTAGAGGGGGGACAGAATCAGCCCCAGCATTTT.

This sequence joins TRBV5-1 and TRBJ2-5; D might be TRBD1 or TRBD2, each matching 6 bases. Trimming stripped 4 bases from V and 5 bases from J, with 21 bases between. This CDR3 is built from 16 residues. Germline V gene data show CDR1 as SGHRS and CDR2 as YFSETQ. The CDR3 DNA is TGCGCCAGCAGCCCCCTAGCCGGGGGCGGTTCGGAGACCCAGTACTTC. Amino acid sequence: CASSPLAGGGSETQYF.

The V and J genes are TRBV24-1 and TRBJ2-5, with D uncertain. This CDR3 contains 16 residues. V dropped 2 bases and J dropped 4 bases, with 16 bases sitting between them. Germline CDR1 KGHDR, CDR2 SFDVKD. The CDR3 bases are TGTGCCACCAGTGATTCTCCCTCGCTATCAGGAGAGACCCAGTACTTC. Its translation: CATSDSPSLSGETQYF.

This clone was picked up a small number of times. CDR3 DNA sequence: TGTGCCAGCAGCTTGGCCGTGCAGAACACTGAAGCTTTCTTT. Protein product: CASSLAVQNTEAFF. The chain employs TRBV5-6 and TRBJ1-1; D is ambiguous. The CDR3 is 14 amino acids. CDR1 is SGHDT, CDR2 YYEEEE, per germline. Between the trimmed V and J ends, which lost 0 bases and 1 base, there was a span of 7 bases.

The J gene is TRBJ2-2, the V gene TRBV13, with TRBD2 identical over 9 bases. Germline V gene lookup returns CDR1 PRHDT and CDR2 FYEKMQ (reference sequence). This CDR3 spans 17 amino acids. V was pared by 3 bases and J by 0 bases, with 5 bases of the junction left unmatched. Here the CDR3 DNA reads TGTGCCAGCAGCTTGGGGAGACTAGCGGCGAACACCGGGGAGCTGTTTTTT. As protein: CASSLGRLAANTGELFF.

J is TRBJ1-2 and V is TRBV19; D is unresolved. This CDR3 comprises 15 residues. The V and J ends lost 4 bases and 0 bases respectively, with 12 bases between them. Germline loops: CDR1 LNHDA, CDR2 SQIVND (reference sequence). In DNA, the CDR3 is TGTGCCAGTAGTACTCCGGGATACCCTAACTATGGCTACACCTTC. Protein: CASSTPGYPNYGYTF.

The chain combines TRBV27 with TRBJ2-4, with D maybe TRBD1 (5 bases). CDR1 is MNHEY, CDR2 SMNVEV, per germline (reference sequence). V lost 3 bases and J 0 bases, leaving 9 bases between the germline ends. The CDR3 loop spans 15 amino acids. CDR3 protein: CASSFWTRAKNIQYF. The CDR3 coding sequence is TGTGCCAGCAGTTTCTGGACAAGAGCCAAAAACATTCAGTACTTC.